This T cell receptor beta chain appears in the sequencing data of a study of T-cell reconstitution after alpha-beta-depleted transplantation in children. This clonotype was observed at least ten times. Preparing the TCRbeta library involved the use of unique molecular identifiers. From the PCR reads, TCRdb called clonotypes with MiXCR, one entry per CDR3 protein. The sample lists 300,000 to 400,000 distinct CDR3 sequences, around 15% seen once, with roughly 41% in the top ten. From germline, CDR1 is MNHEY and CDR2 SMNVEV (reference sequence). The CDR3 runs to 13 residues. With 4 bases removed from V and 0 bases from J, the gap between germline ends came to 7 bases.

This clonotype was obtained from a male patient between 2 and 15 years old who had a stem cell transplant for acute lymphoblastic leukemia, so the T cells may come from the graft donor. V usage is TRBV27 and J usage is TRBJ2-7, with D uncertain. Sequenced material: PBMCs, mostly from graft donor cells, taken 360 days after TCRalphabeta/CD19-depleted stem cell transplant. The CDR3 nucleotides are TGTGCCAGCAGTTACTACGGCTCCTACGAGCAGTACTTC. It yields the protein CASSYYGSYEQYF.